What follows are 27 T cell receptor beta chains derived from one specimen sequenced in a study of a mutant IDH1 vaccine in newly diagnosed glioma. Assay used: immunoSEQ multiplex PCR; TCRdb lists only in-frame clones, some missing. The table lists 25,000 to 35,000 clones, roughly 88% of them singletons, with around 2.4% in the top ten. No antigens are known for them. Time point denoted: week 23, last vaccination. Topical imiquimod accompanied each vaccine dose, which consisted of 300 ug of mutant IDH1 20-mer peptide. The source material was PBMCs, sampled from a glioma patient whose treatment included an IDH1 peptide vaccine. The source of these receptors is a man aged 35-49 years with glioma.

The CDR3, as DNA: TGTGCCAGTAGCCCAGCGGGAGTAGGGACAGATACGCAGTATTTT. Amino acids: CASSPAGVGTDTQYF. This chain links TRBV19 with TRBJ2-3, with TRBD2 matching over 8 bases. Germline values: CDR1 LNHDA, CDR2 SQIVND (reference sequence). This CDR3 comprises 15 residues. The V segment lost 6 bases and the J segment 3 bases; nucleotides outside the gene matches: 8.

This chain uses TRBV7-8 with TRBJ1-6, with no clear D. Trimming took off 3 bases at V and 2 bases at J, with 11 bases between the two ends. Germline V gene data show CDR1 as SGHVS and CDR2 as FQNEAQ. This CDR3 is built from 16 residues. For the CDR3, the DNA is TGTGCCAGCAGCTTCTCCGGACTGACCTATAATTCACCCCTCCACTTT. This encodes CASSFSGLTYNSPLHF.

The chain combines TRBV6-5 with TRBJ1-1; D is ambiguous. This CDR3 has 11 residues. Germline V gene sequence: CDR1 MNHEY, CDR2 SVGAGI. Trimming shortened V by 6 bases and J by 11 bases, and 13 bases separated the two germline ends. The CDR3 sequence is CASSYGRSAFF. Written as DNA, the CDR3 is TGTGCCAGCAGCTATGGACGGTCGGCTTTCTTT.

This chain joins TRBV11-2 and TRBJ2-5; D remains unclear. The germline V and J ends were trimmed by 4 bases and 5 bases, with 11 bases remaining between them. CDR3 length equals 13 residues. Germline V CDR1 and CDR2: SGHAT, FQNNGV. For the CDR3, the DNA is TGTGCCAGCAGCTCCTCACCCAGGGAGACCCAGTACTTC. Amino acid sequence: CASSSSPRETQYF.

This chain connects TRBV7-2 to TRBJ2-1; D uncertain. The CDR3 is 15 residues long. From germline, CDR1 is SGHTA and CDR2 FQGNSA. Trimming shortened V by 4 bases and J by 4 bases, and 14 bases separated the two germline ends. The CDR3 coding sequence is TGTGCCAGCAGCTCAGAGATCGTCCGATACAATGAGCAGTTCTTC. This encodes CASSSEIVRYNEQFF.

This clone appeared once. The V and J genes are TRBV18 and TRBJ1-2; possibly TRBD1 for D (5 bases). The CDR3 runs 14 residues. Trimming shortened V by 6 bases and J by 4 bases, and 15 bases separated the two germline ends. Germline V gene sequence: CDR1 KGHSH, CDR2 LQKENI. CDR3 coding DNA: TGTGCCAGCTCCCGGGATGCAGGGTCCTATGGCTACACCTTC. It encodes CASSRDAGSYGYTF.

V usage is TRBV7-2 and J usage is TRBJ1-1; 7 bases are a match to TRBD1. J gave up 11 bases and V 4 bases, and 10 bases lay outside the gene matches. Germline V lookup: CDR1 SGHTA, CDR2 FQGNSA. This CDR3 comprises 13 residues. CDR3 amino acids: CASSSAGGIAAFF. As DNA, the CDR3 is TGTGCCAGCAGCTCCGCAGGGGGGATCGCTGCTTTCTTT.

The chain has TRBV29-1 and TRBJ1-5; 10 positions match TRBD1. V dropped 4 bases and J dropped 5; count of bases not matched to a gene: 11. Per the germline V gene, CDR1 is SQVTM and CDR2 is ANQGSEA. The CDR3 contains 16 residues. DNA for the CDR3: TGCAGCGTTGCGACTGGGATGACAGGGGGCTATCAGCCCCAGCATTTT. Protein sequence: CSVATGMTGGYQPQHF.

The chain couples TRBV5-6 to TRBJ2-5; 9 bases fit TRBD1. V dropped 5 bases and J dropped 5; count of bases not matched to a gene: 10. This CDR3 spans 15 amino acids. Germline loops: CDR1 SGHDT, CDR2 YYEEEE. The CDR3 nucleotides are TGTGCCAGCAGATTAGGACAGGGGTATTTGGAGACCCAGTACTTC. Residues: CASRLGQGYLETQYF. The complete variable domain, with remaining parts taken from reference TRBV5-6 and TRBJ2-5, reads DAGVTQSPTHLIKTRGQQVTLRCSPKSGHDTVSWYQQALGQGPQFIFQYYEEEERQRGNFPDRFSGHQFPNYSSELNVNALLLGDSALYLCASRLGQGYLETQYFGPGTRLLVL.

CDR3 nucleotide sequence: TGTGCCAGCAGCTCTCCGTGGGACAGGAGTTTAACTGGGGCCAACGTCCTGACTTTC. Translating it yields CASSSPWDRSLTGANVLTF. The rearrangement links TRBV7-2 to TRBJ2-6; the match to TRBD1 covers 8 bases. V shed 4 bases, J shed 2 bases, and the junction held 13 bases outside the gene matches. This CDR3 has 19 amino acids. From germline, CDR1 is SGHTA and CDR2 FQGNSA.

The CDR3 here is CASSLEGTGREKLFF. The CDR3 nucleotides are TGCGCCAGCAGCTTGGAAGGGACAGGAAGGGAAAAACTGTTTTTT. J is TRBJ1-4 and V is TRBV5-1; 8 bases map to TRBD1. The CDR3 extends over 15 amino acids. Germline V gene sequence: CDR1 SGHRS, CDR2 YFSETQ. The junction had 6 bases not matched to a gene; V was cut back by 0 bases and J by 8 bases.

V usage is TRBV5-4 and J usage is TRBJ1-2, with unresolved D. The V and J ends lost 9 bases and 8 bases respectively, with 17 bases between them. The CDR3 is 12 residues long. CDR1 is SGHNT, CDR2 YYREEE, per germline (reference sequence). The CDR3 region is CATSPWLGGYTF. Written as DNA, the CDR3 is TGTGCCACCTCTCCGTGGCTGGGGGGCTACACCTTC.

The rearrangement uses TRBV5-1 and TRBJ1-5, with TRBD1 as a possible D gene (5 bases). Per germline, CDR1 SGHRS and CDR2 YFSETQ. This CDR3 comprises 16 residues. V gave up 2 bases and J gave up 6 bases, with 18 bases separating them. The CDR3 nucleotides are TGCGCCAGCAGCTTAGACGGGACGGCCGGGGGTCAGCCCCAGCATTTT. It is translated as CASSLDGTAGGQPQHF.

This chain joins TRBV11-2 and TRBJ1-1; 8 nucleotides match TRBD1. Germline CDR1 SGHAT, CDR2 FQNNGV. The CDR3 runs to 14 residues. V lost 4 bases to trimming and J lost 1 base; unmatched junction nucleotides: 2. CDR3 DNA: TGTGCCAGCAGCTGGACAGGGACGAACACTGAAGCTTTCTTT. Its protein product is CASSWTGTNTEAFF.

V and J are TRBV12-5 and TRBJ2-1; D might be TRBD2 (6 bases). This CDR3 has 11 residues. Trimming removed 4 bases at V and 9 bases at J, with 7 bases between. The germline V gene has CDR1 LGHNT and CDR2 FRNRAP. DNA for the CDR3: TGTGCTAGTGGTTGGAGGGGTGAGCAGTTCTTC. Translated, it gives CASGWRGEQFF.

The CDR3, as DNA: TGTGCCAGCAGCCCCCCCATAAGACAGGGTCCCCACGAGCAGTACGTC. The encoded protein is CASSPPIRQGPHEQYV. This chain uses TRBV7-8 with TRBJ2-7, with TRBD1 matching 7 bases. Germline lookup yields CDR1 SGHVS and CDR2 FQNEAQ. Trimming at V came to 5 bases and at J to 5 bases, leaving 15 bases not matched to a gene. The CDR3 extends over 16 amino acids.

This clone came up once. V gene TRBV6-5 combines with J gene TRBJ1-2; a weak D match, TRBD1 (6 bases). CDR1 and CDR2 (germline): MNHEY, SVGAGI. V was pared by 5 bases and J by 2 bases, with 15 bases between. The CDR3 loop spans 15 amino acids. CDR3 residues: CASSPLGGANYGYTF. CDR3 coding DNA: TGTGCCAGCAGTCCCCTAGGGGGAGCAAACTATGGCTACACCTTC.

This chain links TRBV2 with TRBJ2-7; possibly TRBD1 or TRBD2 for D (7 bases each). The CDR3 consists of 15 residues. Trimming cost V 5 bases and J 3 bases, with 17 bases left between them. Germline assignment: CDR1 SNHLY and CDR2 FYNNEI. The CDR3 nucleotides are TGTGCCAGCAGTCCTCGGACAGGCGGGGGCTACGAGCAGTACGTC. It yields the protein CASSPRTGGGYEQYV.

The gene calls are TRBV19 and TRBJ1-5; TRBD1 might be the D (5 bases). CDR1 LNHDA and CDR2 SQIVND come from the germline V gene (reference sequence). This CDR3 is 17 amino acids long. Trimming pared 3 bases from V and 5 bases from J, leaving 20 bases between. The CDR3 protein is CASSIGGNGVSYQPQHF. The CDR3 coding sequence is TGTGCCAGTAGTATCGGGGGGAACGGGGTGAGCTATCAGCCCCAGCATTTT.

This clone showed up just a few times. This chain connects TRBV7-9 to TRBJ2-5; 9 nucleotides align to TRBD1. V shed 4 bases and J 4 bases; nucleotides not matched to a gene: 10. The germline V gene encodes CDR1 SEHNR and CDR2 FQNEAQ (reference sequence). The CDR3 contains 16 residues. CDR3 loop: CASSSTTGGSRETQYF. CDR3 in DNA: TGTGCCAGCAGCTCAACGACAGGGGGAAGTCGAGAGACCCAGTACTTC.

The chain has TRBV2 and TRBJ1-4; D remains ambiguous. V lost 5 bases to trimming and J lost 8 bases, with 15 bases between them. Germline lookup yields CDR1 SNHLY and CDR2 FYNNEI. The length of the CDR3 is 14 residues. The CDR3 loop reads CASSQTFGGEKLFF. CDR3 in DNA: TGTGCCAGCAGTCAGACATTCGGCGGGGAAAAACTGTTTTTT.

This chain joins TRBV28 and TRBJ2-7; tentatively, D is TRBD1 (6 bases). This CDR3 is 14 amino acids long. Germline CDR1 is MDHEN and CDR2 is SYDVKM. Between the trimmed V and J ends, which lost 5 bases and 3 bases, there was a span of 14 bases. The CDR3 DNA follows: TGTGCCAGCAGTCGCCAGGGGCAGCTCTACGAGCAGTACGTC. Translating gives CASSRQGQLYEQYV.

This sequence joins TRBV4-1 and TRBJ2-7; 13 bases map to TRBD2. J gave up 0 bases and V 3 bases, and 8 bases lay outside the gene matches. The CDR3 length is 18 residues. Germline CDR1 and CDR2: MGHRA and YSYEKL. In DNA, the CDR3 is TGCGCCAGCAGCCAGGGACTAGCGGGAAGTTCGAGCTCCTACGAGCAGTACTTC. It codes for CASSQGLAGSSSSYEQYF.

The V and J genes are TRBV7-2 and TRBJ2-1; TRBD2 might be the D (6 bases). Germline loops: CDR1 SGHTA, CDR2 FQGNSA. The CDR3 length is 15 residues. Trimming shortened V by 7 bases and J by 7 bases, and 20 bases separated the two germline ends. The CDR3 sequence: CASNKKAGGANEQFF. The CDR3 bases are TGTGCCAGCAACAAAAAAGCGGGCGGAGCTAATGAGCAGTTCTTC.

This chain links TRBV19 with TRBJ1-5, with D possibly matching TRBD1 (5 bases). Deletions cut 1 base from V and 1 base from J, with 8 bases between. CDR1 and CDR2 (germline): LNHDA, SQIVND (reference sequence). The CDR3 is 15 residues long. This chain's CDR3 is CASSIVRGSNQPQHF. For the CDR3, the DNA is TGTGCCAGTAGTATAGTCCGGGGGAGCAATCAGCCCCAGCATTTT. Combining the CDR3 with reference TRBV19 and TRBJ1-5 gives the whole variable domain DGGITQSPKYLFRKEGQNVTLSCEQNLNHDAMYWYRQDPGQGLRLIYYSQIVNDFQKGDIAEGYSVSREKKESFPLTVTSAQKNPTAFYLCASSIVRGSNQPQHFGDGTRLSIL.

V gene TRBV10-2 combines with J gene TRBJ1-1; TRBD1 matches 7 bases. J gave up 2 bases and V 3 bases, and 9 bases lay outside the gene matches. The CDR3 runs to 16 residues. Germline V lookup: CDR1 WSHSY, CDR2 SAAADI. The DNA of the CDR3 is TGCGCCAGCAGTGACCCAGGGGGAATATCCAACACTGAAGCTTTCTTT. It yields the protein CASSDPGGISNTEAFF.

V usage is TRBV19 and J usage is TRBJ2-3; D is undetermined. The germline CDR1 and CDR2 sequences are LNHDA and SQIVND (reference sequence). The V and J ends lost 5 bases and 6 bases respectively, with 12 bases between them. The CDR3 contains 13 residues. CDR3 protein: CASSGVFGDTQYF. The CDR3 region has the DNA TGTGCCAGTAGTGGGGTATTCGGGGATACGCAGTATTTT. Filled out from reference TRBV19 and TRBJ2-3, the complete variable domain reads DGGITQSPKYLFRKEGQNVTLSCEQNLNHDAMYWYRQDPGQGLRLIYYSQIVNDFQKGDIAEGYSVSREKKESFPLTVTSAQKNPTAFYLCASSGVFGDTQYFGPGTRLTVL.